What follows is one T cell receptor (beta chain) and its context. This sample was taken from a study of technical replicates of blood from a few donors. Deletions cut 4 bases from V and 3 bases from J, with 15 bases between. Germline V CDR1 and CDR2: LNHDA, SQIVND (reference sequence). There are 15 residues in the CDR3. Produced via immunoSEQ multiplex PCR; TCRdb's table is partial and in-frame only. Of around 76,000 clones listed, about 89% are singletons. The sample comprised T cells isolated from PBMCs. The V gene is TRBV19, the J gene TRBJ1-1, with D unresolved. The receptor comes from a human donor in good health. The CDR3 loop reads CASSTKTGWDTEAFF. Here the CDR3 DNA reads TGTGCCAGTAGTACCAAGACCGGGTGGGACACTGAAGCTTTCTTT.